The 17 T cell receptor beta chains below were found in one sample sequenced in a study of shared clonotypes between healthy human individuals. Libraries were prepared by immunoSEQ multiplex PCR; TCRdb keeps only in-frame clonotypes and omits some of them. The data show 2 million to 2.5 million clones, approximately 93% seen once. Material: naive CD4+ T cells from PBMCs. Subset defined: CD45RA+ positively selected. The receptors were gathered from a young man in good health. Some clones in this sample may be carry-over from other donors' samples.

The chain has TRBV30 and TRBJ1-5; 7 nucleotides align to TRBD1. Germline V CDR1 and CDR2: GTSNPN, SVGIG (reference sequence). V lost 0 bases to trimming and J lost 0 bases; unmatched junction nucleotides: 5. The CDR3 length is 16 residues. The CDR3, as DNA: TGTGCCTGGAGTGTACAGGGGATTAATAGCAATCAGCCCCAGCATTTT. Residues: CAWSVQGINSNQPQHF.

This clone turned up a few times. This sequence joins TRBV18 and TRBJ1-2; a possible D gene is TRBD1 (5 bases). V was trimmed by 3 bases and J by 13 bases, leaving 18 bases between them. Germline V gives CDR1 KGHSH, CDR2 LQKENI. The CDR3 loop spans 13 amino acids. The CDR3 sequence: CASSPSGDSGVTF. The CDR3 DNA reads as TGTGCCAGCTCACCGAGCGGGGACTCGGGGGTCACCTTC.

The rearrangement links TRBV28 to TRBJ2-1; D is possibly TRBD1 or TRBD2 (5 bases each). The CDR3 covers 15 residues. The V end lost 8 bases, the J end lost 6 bases, and 20 bases lay between the germline ends. CDR1 and CDR2 (germline): MDHEN, SYDVKM. CDR3 nucleotide sequence: TGTGCCAGCGTCCTAGGGGACCGTACACTCAATGAGCAGTTCTTC. As protein: CASVLGDRTLNEQFF.

The chain couples TRBV6-1 to TRBJ2-5; D call uncertain. CDR3 length equals 15 residues. Trimming shortened V by 0 bases and J by 5 bases, and 13 bases separated the two germline ends. CDR1 and CDR2 (germline): MNHNS, SASEGT. CDR3 protein: CASSEARQLRETQYF. As DNA, the CDR3 is TGTGCCAGCAGTGAAGCTCGGCAGCTTCGGGAGACCCAGTACTTC.

This clone was detected only once. The V call is TRBV9, the J call TRBJ1-1; D possibly corresponds to TRBD1 (6 bases). This CDR3 region has 15 residues. Germline assignment: CDR1 SGDLS and CDR2 YYNGEE. V shed 0 bases and J shed 1 base, with 10 bases lying between them. The CDR3 DNA follows: TGTGCCAGCAGCGTAGGCCTGGGGGCGAACACTGAAGCTTTCTTT. It is translated as CASSVGLGANTEAFF.

Details on this clone: The same CDR3 also results from other DNA sequences found in this sample. The chain uses TRBV12-5 and TRBJ2-3, with 10 nucleotides matching TRBD2. The CDR3 extends over 16 amino acids. The V gene's germline CDR1 is LGHNT and CDR2 FRNRAP. V was clipped by 1 base and J by 0 bases; unmatched bases: 1. CDR3 loop: CASGLGLAGSTDTQYF. The CDR3 DNA reads TGTGCTAGTGGTTTGGGACTAGCGGGTAGCACAGATACGCAGTATTTT.

This chain uses TRBV7-2 with TRBJ1-1; the D is unclear. Germline V gene sequence: CDR1 SGHTA, CDR2 FQGNSA. The CDR3 runs to 14 residues. With 4 bases removed from V and 1 base from J, the gap between germline ends came to 10 bases. CDR3 sequence: CASSSLVGNTEAFF. CDR3 coding DNA: TGTGCCAGCAGCTCCCTTGTAGGGAACACTGAAGCTTTCTTT.

This clone was detected only once. This chain connects TRBV9 to TRBJ2-3; 8 nucleotides agree with TRBD1. The CDR3 runs 13 residues. V gave up 4 bases and J gave up 4 bases; unmatched junction bases: 2. Germline loops: CDR1 SGDLS, CDR2 YYNGEE. CDR3 region: CASSYRGADTQYF. CDR3 nucleotides: TGTGCCAGCAGCTACAGGGGGGCAGATACGCAGTATTTT.

The chain recombines TRBV10-3 with TRBJ2-3; 7 bases fit TRBD2. The CDR3 totals 14 residues. CDR1 and CDR2 (germline): ENHRY, SYGVKD. Trimming took 7 bases from V and 2 from J; bases not matched to a gene: 6. CDR3 loop: CAIKAERDTDTQYF. In DNA form, the CDR3 reads TGTGCCATCAAAGCTGAGCGGGACACAGATACGCAGTATTTT.

J is TRBJ1-2 and V is TRBV20-1; D not resolved. The CDR3 has 11 residues. Per the germline V gene, CDR1 is DFQATT and CDR2 is SNEGSKA (reference sequence). V lost 3 bases, J lost 6 bases, and 8 bases lay in between. CDR3 coding DNA: TGCAGTGCTAGCGCCAGAGATGGCTACACCTTC. Its protein product is CSASARDGYTF.

To note about this clone: This sample includes further DNA sequences coding for the same CDR3. The chain links TRBV28 to TRBJ1-2; TRBD1 agrees at 8 bases. There are 13 residues in the CDR3. CDR1 and CDR2 from the germline V gene are MDHEN and SYDVKM. J gave up 3 bases and V 6 bases, and 3 bases lay outside the gene matches. In nucleotides, the CDR3 is TGTGCCAGCAGCCTACAGGGGGACTATGGCTACACCTTC. This gives the protein CASSLQGDYGYTF.

This sequence joins TRBV2 and TRBJ1-6; possible D gene TRBD1, 6 bases. CDR3 length: 17 residues. CDR1 and CDR2 (germline): SNHLY, FYNNEI. Trimming cost V 2 bases and J 1 base, with 12 bases left between them. The CDR3 protein is CASSELGGPSYNSPLHF. CDR3 nucleotide sequence: TGTGCCAGCAGTGAACTCGGGGGCCCGTCCTATAATTCACCCCTCCACTTT.

V usage is TRBV4-2 and J usage is TRBJ2-1; 14 nucleotides agree with TRBD2. The CDR3 is made up of 17 amino acids. V gave up 0 bases and J gave up 8 bases; unmatched junction bases: 6. The germline CDR1 and CDR2 sequences are LGHNA and YNFKEQ. This CDR3 reads CASSQEGLAGGWDEQFF. The CDR3 bases are TGTGCCAGCAGCCAAGAAGGACTAGCGGGAGGCTGGGATGAGCAGTTCTTC.

The J gene is TRBJ2-7, the V gene TRBV15; 10 nucleotides line up with TRBD2. This CDR3 spans 16 amino acids. From germline, CDR1 is LNHNV and CDR2 YYDKDF (reference sequence). The V gene end was trimmed by 0 bases and the J gene end by 3 bases; junction bases not matched to a gene: 5. CDR3 nucleotides: TGTGCCACCAGCAGAGATCGGCTAGCGGGAGTCTACGAGCAGTACTTC. Its translation: CATSRDRLAGVYEQYF.

This chain uses TRBV2 with TRBJ1-2, with D perhaps matching TRBD1 (5 bases). The CDR3 runs 18 residues. Trimming took 6 bases from V and 2 from J, leaving 25 bases between them. Germline V CDR1 and CDR2: SNHLY, FYNNEI. This chain's CDR3 is CASSEAGQGASVNYGYTF. For the CDR3, the DNA is TGTGCCAGCAGCGAGGCGGGGCAGGGTGCATCCGTAAACTATGGCTACACCTTC.

This chain links TRBV27 with TRBJ2-7, with TRBD2 identical over 10 bases. CDR1 MNHEY and CDR2 SMNVEV come from the germline V gene (reference sequence). The CDR3 has 16 residues. Trimming at V came to 4 bases and at J to 3 bases, leaving 9 bases not matched to a gene. The CDR3 nucleotides read TGTGCCAGCAGTTCACCCCTAGCGGGAGAAGACTACGAGCAGTACTTC. This codes for CASSSPLAGEDYEQYF.

The chain couples TRBV6-5 to TRBJ1-2; tentative D call: TRBD1 (5 bases). The V gene lost 1 base and the J gene lost 4 bases, with 13 bases spanning the gap. This CDR3 contains 15 residues. Germline V gene data show CDR1 as MNHEY and CDR2 as SVGAGI. CDR3 in amino acids: CASSYWEDGTYGYTF. The CDR3 region has the DNA TGTGCCAGCAGTTACTGGGAGGACGGGACCTATGGCTACACCTTC.